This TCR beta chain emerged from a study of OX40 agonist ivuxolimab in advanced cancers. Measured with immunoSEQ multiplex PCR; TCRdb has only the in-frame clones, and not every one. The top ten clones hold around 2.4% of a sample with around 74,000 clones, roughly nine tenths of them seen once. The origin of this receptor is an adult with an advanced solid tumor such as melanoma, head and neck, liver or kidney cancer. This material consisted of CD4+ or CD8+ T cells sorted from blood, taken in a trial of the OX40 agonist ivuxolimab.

CDR3 nucleotides: TGTGCCATCAGCGAACAGGGGGCGCCATTAAATACGCAGTATTTT. Translated, it gives CAISEQGAPLNTQYF. V is TRBV10-3 and J is TRBJ2-3; 9 bases align to TRBD1. The ends lost 6 bases at V and 7 bases at J; junction bases unmatched: 11. The CDR3 contains 15 residues. The germline gives CDR1 ENHRY, CDR2 SYGVKD.